The 18 T cell receptor beta chains below come from one sample, sequenced in a study of identical twins. MiXCR was run by TCRdb on the 5' RACE reads, yielding one entry per CDR3 protein. Here the sample spans approximately 260,000 distinct CDR3 sequences, about 14% being singletons. The sequencing input was memory (CD45RO+) T cells sorted from blood. The receptors were sampled from a woman aged 18-29 years in good health.

This clonotype appeared many times. This chain connects TRBV11-2 to TRBJ2-2; 9 positions agree with TRBD2. Trimming cost V 2 bases and J 0 bases; bases outside gene matches: 13. From germline, CDR1 is SGHAT and CDR2 FQNNGV. There are 20 residues in the CDR3. The CDR3 loop is CASSLRFLAGGSTNTGELFF. DNA of the CDR3: TGTGCCAGCAGCTTAAGGTTTTTGGCGGGGGGGTCTACGAACACCGGGGAGCTGTTTTTT.

There are a few counts of this clonotype. This chain links TRBV5-1 with TRBJ1-2; D remains ambiguous. This CDR3 has 15 residues. Trimming pared 2 bases from V and 6 bases from J, leaving 17 bases between. CDR1 is SGHRS and CDR2 is YFSETQ in the germline V gene. CDR3 protein: CASSFGSARANGYTF. The CDR3, as DNA: TGCGCCAGCAGCTTTGGTAGCGCTAGGGCAAATGGCTACACCTTC.

The table lists this clonotype with a few counts. This chain links TRBV6-1 with TRBJ1-5; 9 positions agree with TRBD1. This CDR3 spans 15 amino acids. Trimming cost V 5 bases and J 4 bases; bases outside gene matches: 6. From germline, CDR1 is MNHNS and CDR2 SASEGT. CDR3: CASSPGGTGNQPQHF. The DNA of the CDR3 is TGTGCCAGCAGTCCGGGCGGGACAGGGAATCAGCCCCAGCATTTT.

A few counts support this clonotype. The chain employs TRBV29-1 and TRBJ1-1; the match to TRBD1 covers 8 bases. V shed 6 bases, J shed 5 bases, and the junction held 8 bases outside the gene matches. CDR3 length: 13 residues. Germline values: CDR1 SQVTM, CDR2 ANQGSEA. The CDR3 sequence: CSVGTGRGTEAFF. The CDR3 DNA reads as TGCAGCGTGGGGACAGGACGGGGGACTGAAGCTTTCTTT.

This chain links TRBV10-3 with TRBJ2-3; no reliable D call. The CDR3 is 14 amino acids. V was pared by 2 bases and J by 0 bases, with 6 bases between. Germline assignment: CDR1 ENHRY and CDR2 SYGVKD. CDR3 coding DNA: TGTGCCATCAGTGAGGCCGCTAGCACAGATACGCAGTATTTT. Its translation is CAISEAASTDTQYF.

This clonotype was seen a handful of times. The genes are TRBV5-1 and TRBJ2-3; 7 bases map to TRBD2. Germline V gives CDR1 SGHRS, CDR2 YFSETQ. The CDR3 is 15 amino acids. Trimming at V came to 3 bases and at J to 6 bases, leaving 10 bases not matched to a gene. CDR3 nucleotides: TGCGCCAGCAGCTACGGACTAGGTTTTGGTGATACGCAGTATTTT. It encodes CASSYGLGFGDTQYF.

The V gene is TRBV7-8, the J gene TRBJ2-2; D is perhaps TRBD1 or TRBD2 (6 bases each). Germline V gives CDR1 SGHVS, CDR2 FQNEAQ. This CDR3 is built from 16 residues. Trimming removed 11 bases from V and 0 bases from J, with 19 bases in between. The CDR3 region has the DNA TGTGCCGGGAAGGGGGGACTTCGCGCGAACACCGGGGAGCTGTTTTTT. Its translation: CAGKGGLRANTGELFF.

This clonotype has more than one count but fewer than ten. The gene calls are TRBV18 and TRBJ2-6; no reliable D call. Germline values: CDR1 KGHSH, CDR2 LQKENI. The CDR3 has 13 residues. V was shortened by 4 bases and J by 3 bases, with 4 bases between the two germline ends. CDR3 residues: CASSLRGANVLTF. For the CDR3, the DNA is TGTGCCAGCTCACTTCGTGGGGCCAACGTCCTGACTTTC. The full variable domain, rest sourced from reference TRBV18 and TRBJ2-6, is NAGVMQNPRHLVRRRGQEARLRCSPMKGHSHVYWYRQLPEEGLKFMVYLQKENIIDESGMPKERFSAEFPKEGPSILRIQQVVRGDSAAYFCASSLRGANVLTFGAGSRLTVL.

This clonotype was recorded at least ten times. V usage is TRBV5-5 and J usage is TRBJ2-5; tentatively, D is TRBD1 (6 bases). In germline, CDR1 is SGHKS, CDR2 YYEKEE (reference sequence). This CDR3 is 14 amino acids long. V was clipped by 0 bases and J by 10 bases, with 16 bases between them. CDR3 bases: TGTGCCAGCAGCTTGGAGGGGAACAAGGGGGACCAGTACTTC. Protein sequence: CASSLEGNKGDQYF.

This clonotype has at least ten counts. V and J are TRBV6-5 and TRBJ2-4; D perhaps matches TRBD2 (6 bases). Germline V CDR1 and CDR2: MNHEY, SVGAGI. CDR3 length equals 18 residues. Trimming left V 2 bases short and J 1 base short, with 18 bases between. The CDR3 DNA reads as TGTGCCAGCAGTTACCGGGCATCAGCGGGTGGCGCCAAAAACATTCAGTACTTC. This encodes CASSYRASAGGAKNIQYF.

This clonotype was detected only a few times. CDR3 nucleotide sequence: TGCAGTGCTAGTGGGGATAGCAATCAGCCCCAGCATTTT. Translating gives CSASGDSNQPQHF. The rearrangement joins TRBV20-1 to TRBJ1-5; D gene ambiguous. Germline-derived CDR1 and CDR2 are DFQATT and SNEGSKA (reference sequence). The CDR3 runs to 13 residues. The germline V and J ends were trimmed by 3 bases and 0 bases, with 6 bases remaining between them.

The gene calls are TRBV20-1 and TRBJ1-2, with no clear D. This CDR3 is 12 amino acids long. Germline CDR1 is DFQATT and CDR2 is SNEGSKA (reference sequence). Trimming stripped 6 bases from V and 7 bases from J, with 15 bases between. The CDR3 nucleotides read TGCAGTGCCCTCCAAGCCGGCGGTGGCTACACCTTC. Encoded protein: CSALQAGGGYTF.

This clonotype has just a few counts. The chain uses TRBV24-1 and TRBJ2-1; TRBD2 agrees at 7 bases. CDR3 size: 15 residues. Germline assignment: CDR1 KGHDR and CDR2 SFDVKD. The J segment lost 7 bases and the V segment lost 0 bases, leaving 5 bases of the junction unmatched. Here the CDR3 DNA reads TGTGCCACCAGTGATTTGCGCCGCGGGGGTAATGAGCAGTTCTTC. Residues: CATSDLRRGGNEQFF.

This clonotype was counted between two and nine times. The gene calls are TRBV25-1 and TRBJ1-2; no reliable D call. The CDR3 runs to 13 residues. V lost 2 bases and J 4 bases, leaving 8 bases between the germline ends. Germline V gives CDR1 MGHDK, CDR2 SYGVNS. The CDR3 here is CASSEGWGYGYTF. The CDR3 region has the DNA TGTGCCAGCAGTGAAGGGTGGGGCTATGGCTACACCTTC.

This clonotype was seen a few times. The junction departs from germline at one end; a sequencing error may be responsible. The gene calls are TRBV7-7 and TRBJ2-1; 13 nucleotides align to TRBD2. The CDR3 is made up of 17 amino acids. Germline-derived CDR1 and CDR2 are SSHAT and FNYEAQ (reference sequence). The CDR3 loop is CASSLTSGGSSGGEQFF. CDR3 DNA: TGTGCTAGCAGCTTGACTAGCGGGGGGTCCTCAGGGGGTGAGCAGTTCTTC.

In its sample, this clonotype was seen a few times. V usage is TRBV20-1 and J usage is TRBJ2-3, with 7 bases identical to TRBD2. Per germline, CDR1 DFQATT and CDR2 SNEGSKA (reference sequence). J was trimmed by 4 bases and V by 3 bases; bases with no gene match: 10. The CDR3 covers 15 residues. The CDR3 reads CSASVIAGVADTQYF. As DNA, the CDR3 is TGCAGTGCTAGTGTAATAGCGGGTGTTGCAGATACGCAGTATTTT.

This clonotype was seen at least ten times. As DNA, the CDR3 is TGTGCCAGCAGTACAGGCGACGGGAGCTATGGCGATGGCTACACCTTC. It codes for CASSTGDGSYGDGYTF. The chain combines TRBV12-3 or TRBV12-4 with TRBJ1-2; tentatively, D is TRBD1 (5 bases). The germline V and J ends were trimmed by 5 bases and 6 bases, with 22 bases remaining between them. The CDR3 extends over 16 amino acids.

The gene calls are TRBV5-1 and TRBJ2-2; D is unclear. V shed 5 bases and J shed 0 bases, with 11 bases lying between them. The CDR3 length is 15 residues. Germline V CDR1 and CDR2: SGHRS, YFSETQ. The CDR3 nucleotides are TGCGCCAGCAGGGCGGACGGAACGAACACCGGGGAGCTGTTTTTT. Residues: CASRADGTNTGELFF.